One and the same sample provided the 21 T cell receptor beta chains below, sequenced in a study of cytomegalovirus exposure and HLA in healthy donors. 13 Jbeta primers and 60 Vbeta primers were used for the PCR. Profiled with immunoSEQ multiplex PCR; TCRdb holds only in-frame clones, not every one. The data show around 140,000 clones, approximately 80% seen once. The sequencing sample was made of PBMCs. Source of these receptors: a female donor in good health and CMV-seronegative.

The chain links TRBV7-8 to TRBJ2-5; 8 bases fit TRBD1. There are 15 residues in the CDR3. Germline CDR1 reads SGHVS; CDR2 reads FQNEAQ. Trimming at V came to 5 bases and at J to 5 bases, leaving 10 bases not matched to a gene. The CDR3 region has the DNA TGTGCCAGCAGCAAAAGACAGGGGATAACGGAGACCCAGTACTTC. Translating it yields CASSKRQGITETQYF.

As concerns this clone: One junction end disagrees with the germline gene, perhaps due to a read error. The identical CDR3 is also encoded by other nucleotide sequences in the sample. The chain is built from TRBV7-9 and TRBJ1-1; 8 bases map to TRBD1. The CDR3 spans 15 residues. The germline V gene has CDR1 SEHNR and CDR2 FQNEAQ (reference sequence). CDR3 residues: CSSSLVGQGNTEAFF. In nucleotides, the CDR3 is TGTTCCAGCAGCTTAGTCGGACAGGGAAACACTGAAGCTTTCTTT.

The V gene is TRBV28, the J gene TRBJ2-1, with 9 bases fitting TRBD2. From germline, CDR1 is MDHEN and CDR2 SYDVKM. Trimming removed 2 bases from V and 3 bases from J; junction bases left unmatched: 2. This CDR3 region has 15 residues. The CDR3 protein is CASSLLAGNYNEQFF. The CDR3 bases are TGTGCCAGCAGTTTACTAGCGGGGAACTACAATGAGCAGTTCTTC. The variable domain in full, completed from reference TRBV28 and TRBJ2-1, reads DVKVTQSSRYLVKRTGEKVFLECVQDMDHENMFWYRQDPGLGLRLIYFSYDVKMKEKGDIPEGYSVSREKKERFSLILESASTNQTSMYLCASSLLAGNYNEQFFGPGTRLTVL.

The chain uses TRBV6-6 and TRBJ2-7; 9 bases are a match to TRBD2. The J segment lost 5 bases and the V segment lost 5 bases, leaving 10 bases of the junction unmatched. In germline, CDR1 is MNHNY, CDR2 SVGAGI (reference sequence). This CDR3 region has 15 residues. In nucleotides, the CDR3 is TGTGCCAGCAGTGTTAGCGGGAGTGCTTTCAACGAGCAGTACTTC. Amino acids: CASSVSGSAFNEQYF.

A remark on this clone: Other DNA sequences from this sample encode an identical CDR3 as well. The chain carries TRBV9 and TRBJ2-1; D might be TRBD1 (5 bases). This CDR3 region has 15 residues. The germline V gene encodes CDR1 SGDLS and CDR2 YYNGEE. V dropped 0 bases and J dropped 1 base, with 8 bases sitting between them. The CDR3 sequence is CASSVEGVSYNEQFF. The CDR3, as DNA: TGTGCCAGCAGCGTAGAAGGGGTTTCCTACAATGAGCAGTTCTTC.

V is TRBV27 and J is TRBJ2-1, with 10 bases matching TRBD2. V gave up 6 bases and J gave up 8 bases; unmatched junction bases: 7. This CDR3 is built from 14 residues. Germline V CDR1 and CDR2: MNHEY, SMNVEV (reference sequence). The CDR3 bases are TGTGCCAGCAGCCGGACTAGCGGAAGGGATGAGCAGTTCTTC. Its protein is CASSRTSGRDEQFF.

The sample holds one count of this clone. The genes are TRBV9 and TRBJ2-2; possibly TRBD2 for D (6 bases). The CDR3 runs to 14 residues. V dropped 0 bases and J dropped 7 bases, with 10 bases sitting between them. In germline, CDR1 is SGDLS, CDR2 YYNGEE. For the CDR3, the DNA is TGTGCCAGCAGCGTAGGAACCGGGAGCGGGGAGCTGTTTTTT. It is translated as CASSVGTGSGELFF. The entire variable domain, with the rest obtained from reference TRBV9 and TRBJ2-2, is as follows: DSGVTQTPKHLITATGQRVTLRCSPRSGDLSVYWYQQSLDQGLQFLIQYYNGEERAKGNILERFSAQQFPDLHSELNLSSLELGDSALYFCASSVGTGSGELFFGEGSRLTVL.

This chain connects TRBV5-1 to TRBJ2-1, with TRBD2 matching over 10 bases. V shed 4 bases and J 7 bases; nucleotides not matched to a gene: 14. There are 17 residues in the CDR3. Germline-derived CDR1 and CDR2 are SGHRS and YFSETQ. DNA for the CDR3: TGCGCCAGCAGCGTCTTGGGGGGAGCGGGAGGGACGAATGAGCAGTTCTTC. This codes for CASSVLGGAGGTNEQFF.

The chain has TRBV28 and TRBJ1-4; 7 bases fit TRBD1. The CDR3 has 15 amino acids. Trimming at V came to 5 bases and at J to 5 bases, leaving 8 bases not matched to a gene. Germline-derived CDR1 and CDR2 are MDHEN and SYDVKM. CDR3 coding DNA: TGTGCCAGCAGTCCGACGGGACAGCGAAATGAAAAACTGTTTTTT. This encodes CASSPTGQRNEKLFF.

The V gene is TRBV30, the J gene TRBJ2-7; D is possibly TRBD2 (5 bases). V was shortened by 1 base and J by 0 bases, with 7 bases between the two germline ends. Germline V CDR1 and CDR2: GTSNPN, SVGIG (reference sequence). This CDR3 spans 13 amino acids. The CDR3 sequence: CAWSEGLSYEQYF. CDR3 sequence (DNA): TGTGCCTGGAGTGAAGGACTCTCCTACGAGCAGTACTTC.

This rearrangement joins TRBV5-1 to TRBJ2-5; TRBD1 agrees at 7 bases. The J call may be faulty, since TRBJ2-7 better matches the DNA end. Germline V gene lookup returns CDR1 SGHRS and CDR2 YFSETQ. This CDR3 is 15 amino acids long. The CDR3 DNA reads TGCGCCAGCAGTACGAACAGGGGCGGAACCTACGAGCAGTACTTC. Amino acid sequence: CASSTNRGGTYEQYF.

DNA of the CDR3: TGTGCCAGCAGTTTACGCGGGACAGGGATAGGAGCTTTCTTT. Translation: CASSLRGTGIGAFF. The chain joins TRBV6-5 to TRBJ1-1; 9 bases are shared with TRBD1. Trimming took 4 bases from V and 10 from J; bases not matched to a gene: 10. Germline assignment: CDR1 MNHEY and CDR2 SVGAGI. CDR3 size: 14 residues.

The J gene is TRBJ2-5, the V gene TRBV27; D gene uncertain. Deletions cut 3 bases from V and 1 base from J, with 6 bases between. Germline CDR1 MNHEY, CDR2 SMNVEV (reference sequence). The CDR3 extends over 13 amino acids. The CDR3 DNA reads as TGTGCCAGCAGTTTGAGGCGCCAAGAGACCCAGTACTTC. Protein: CASSLRRQETQYF.

The CDR3: CASSLLGGPYNTDTQYF. In nucleotides, the CDR3 is TGTGCCAGCAGCTTATTGGGAGGACCCTATAACACAGATACGCAGTATTTT. The chain combines TRBV13 with TRBJ2-3; D is possibly TRBD2 (6 bases). The CDR3 is made up of 17 amino acids. Trimming pared 2 bases from V and 2 bases from J, leaving 17 bases between. CDR1 and CDR2 from the germline V gene are PRHDT and FYEKMQ (reference sequence).

The chain combines TRBV6-1 with TRBJ1-2; the match to TRBD1 covers 7 bases. Losses at the gene ends were 4 bases for V and 7 bases for J; bases not matched to a gene: 9. This CDR3 is built from 14 residues. Germline CDR1 is MNHNS and CDR2 is SASEGT. For the CDR3, the DNA is TGTGCCAGCAGTGGATGGACAGGTGTTTTTGGCTACACCTTC. It translates to CASSGWTGVFGYTF.

V is TRBV2 and J is TRBJ2-5, with D tentatively TRBD1 (5 bases). With 5 bases removed from V and 8 bases from J, the gap between germline ends came to 9 bases. In germline, CDR1 is SNHLY, CDR2 FYNNEI. This CDR3 is built from 11 residues. The CDR3 DNA is TGTGCCAGCAGTACAGGAAGTACCCAGTACTTC. It translates to CASSTGSTQYF.

This chain connects TRBV14 to TRBJ2-1; 13 nucleotides align to TRBD2. The CDR3 has 17 residues. Per the germline V gene, CDR1 is SGHDN and CDR2 is FVKESK. V shed 2 bases, J shed 7 bases, and the junction held 8 bases outside the gene matches. CDR3 sequence: CASSQFYGTSGTNEQFF. The DNA of the CDR3 is TGTGCCAGCAGCCAATTTTACGGGACTAGCGGGACAAATGAGCAGTTCTTC.

The rearrangement uses TRBV28 and TRBJ2-7; D may be TRBD1 (6 bases). Trimming shortened V by 4 bases and J by 3 bases, and 16 bases separated the two germline ends. The CDR3 loop spans 15 amino acids. The germline V gene encodes CDR1 MDHEN and CDR2 SYDVKM. Here the CDR3 reads CASSYPGHGIYEQYF. The CDR3 DNA sequence: TGTGCCAGCAGTTACCCGGGACACGGAATCTACGAGCAGTACTTC.

The gene calls are TRBV6-5 and TRBJ1-6, with no clear D. The germline V gene has CDR1 MNHEY and CDR2 SVGAGI. The CDR3 has 12 residues. V gave up 6 bases and J gave up 13 bases, with 13 bases separating them. CDR3 residues: CASRESGCPLHF. DNA of the CDR3: TGTGCCAGCAGAGAATCGGGTTGTCCCCTCCACTTT.

The chain links TRBV28 to TRBJ2-3, with D possibly matching TRBD2 (5 bases). Germline V lookup: CDR1 MDHEN, CDR2 SYDVKM. Trimming took 4 bases from V and 2 from J, leaving 16 bases between them. This CDR3 region has 16 residues. The CDR3, as DNA: TGTGCCAGCAGTTCCCCAGGCGGGCCCTCCACAGATACGCAGTATTTT. Translation gives CASSSPGGPSTDTQYF.

The chain recombines TRBV27 with TRBJ1-4; D remains ambiguous. V was shortened by 9 bases and J by 8 bases, with 22 bases between the two germline ends. The V gene's germline CDR1 is MNHEY and CDR2 SMNVEV (reference sequence). The CDR3 has 15 residues. The CDR3, as DNA: TGTGCCAGTCGCCCTGCGGGCGCCGTGCTCGAAAAACTGTTTTTT. This codes for CASRPAGAVLEKLFF.